This TCR beta chain stems from a study of blood T cell repertoires in COVID-19. Measured with immunoSEQ multiplex PCR; TCRdb has only the in-frame clones, and not every one. This table has some 530,000 clones, approximately 83% appearing once. This CDR3 is 14 amino acids long. V lost 4 bases, J lost 5 bases, and 7 bases stayed unmatched. Germline V CDR1 and CDR2: LGHDT, YNNKEL (reference sequence). The TCR comes from a human donor in a cohort sampled during active COVID-19. Sample: peripheral blood. The chain has TRBV3-1 (or the pseudogene TRBV3-2) and TRBJ2-5; 7 nucleotides align to TRBD2. DNA of the CDR3: TGTGCCAGCAGCCTCTGGACTAGTAAGGAGACCCAGTACTTC. Its translation: CASSLWTSKETQYF.